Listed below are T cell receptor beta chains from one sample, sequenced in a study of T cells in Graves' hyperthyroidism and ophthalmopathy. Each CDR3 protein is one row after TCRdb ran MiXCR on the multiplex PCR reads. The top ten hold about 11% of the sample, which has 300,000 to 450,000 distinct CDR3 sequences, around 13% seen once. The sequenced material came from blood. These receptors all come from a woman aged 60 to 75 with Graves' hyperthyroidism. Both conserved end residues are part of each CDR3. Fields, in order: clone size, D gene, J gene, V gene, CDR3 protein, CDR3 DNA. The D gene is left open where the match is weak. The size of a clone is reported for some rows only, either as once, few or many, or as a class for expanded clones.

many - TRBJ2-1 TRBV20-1 CSARPRYNEQFF TGCAGTGCTAGACCCAGATACAATGAGCAGTTCTTC
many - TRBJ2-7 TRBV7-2 CASSLVSAYEQYF TGTGCCAGCAGCTTAGTAAGCGCCTACGAGCAGTACTTC
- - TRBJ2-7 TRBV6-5 CASSYLRTAYEQYF TGTGCCAGCAGTTACTTACGGACAGCTTACGAGCAGTACTTC
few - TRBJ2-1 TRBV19 CASSITGEAYNEQFF TGTGCCAGTAGTATCACCGGGGAGGCCTACAATGAGCAGTTCTTC
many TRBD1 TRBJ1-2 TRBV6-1 CASIEQGAQDYGYTF TGTGCCAGCATTGAACAGGGGGCGCAGGACTATGGCTACACCTTC
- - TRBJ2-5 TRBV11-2 CASSGEGGPETQYF TGTGCCAGCAGCGGGGAGGGGGGGCCAGAGACCCAGTACTTC
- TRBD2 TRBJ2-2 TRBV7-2 CASSFGGSGRRSTGELFF TGTGCCAGCAGCTTCGGAGGTAGCGGGAGGCGGAGCACCGGGGAGCTGTTTTTT
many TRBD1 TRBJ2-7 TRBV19 CASSIDSRQGAGEQYF TGTGCCAGTAGTATAGATTCGAGACAGGGGGCAGGAGAGCAGTACTTC
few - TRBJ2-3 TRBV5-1 CASSFGDADTQYF TGCGCCAGCAGCTTCGGAGACGCGGATACGCAGTATTTT
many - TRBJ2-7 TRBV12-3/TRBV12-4 CASSLGTPGYEQYF TGTGCCAGCAGTTTAGGGACCCCTGGCTACGAGCAGTACTTC
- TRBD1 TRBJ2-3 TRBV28 CASSTGQVSTDTQYF TGTGCCAGCAGTACCGGACAGGTTAGCACAGATACGCAGTATTTT
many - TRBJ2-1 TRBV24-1 CATSDLGLGQKYNEQFF TGTGCCACCAGTGATTTGGGGTTGGGGCAAAAGTACAATGAGCAGTTCTTC
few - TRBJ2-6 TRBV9 CASSPRRGSGANVLTF TGTGCCAGCAGCCCTAGACGGGGCTCTGGGGCCAACGTCCTGACTTTC
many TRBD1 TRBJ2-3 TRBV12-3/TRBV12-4 CATEPGQGIGAQYF TGTGCCACTGAACCGGGACAGGGCATCGGCGCGCAGTATTTT
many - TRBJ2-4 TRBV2 CASSPMNIQYF TGTGCCAGCAGCCCCATGAACATTCAGTACTTC
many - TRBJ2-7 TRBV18 CASSSQGGSGPPGEQYF TGTGCCAGCTCATCACAGGGAGGTAGCGGTCCCCCCGGAGAGCAGTACTTC
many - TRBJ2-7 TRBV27 CASTGQAGLEVYEQYF TGTGCCAGCACGGGGCAAGCGGGCCTAGAGGTGTACGAGCAGTACTTC
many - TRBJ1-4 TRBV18 CASSPSRGEEKLFF TGTGCCAGCTCACCAAGCAGGGGTGAAGAAAAACTGTTTTTT
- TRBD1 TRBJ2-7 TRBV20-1 CSAPGGVSYEQYF TGCAGTGCCCCAGGGGGAGTCTCCTACGAGCAGTACTTC
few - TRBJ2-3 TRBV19 CASSVGGADTQYF TGTGCCAGTAGTGTCGGCGGGGCGGATACGCAGTATTTT
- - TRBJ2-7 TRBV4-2 CAASSYEQYF TGTGCCGCCTCTTCCTACGAGCAGTACTTC
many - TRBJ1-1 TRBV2 CASSESSGGGHKAFF TGTGCCAGCAGTGAATCTTCGGGTGGGGGACATAAAGCTTTCTTT
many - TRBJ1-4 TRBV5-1 CASSLGTVRATNEKLFF TGCGCCAGCAGCTTGGGTACCGTACGAGCAACTAATGAAAAACTGTTTTTT
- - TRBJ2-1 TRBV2 CASSGPTQFF TGTGCCAGCAGTGGGCCCACCCAGTTCTTC
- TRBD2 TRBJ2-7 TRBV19 CASSMETSGRSREQYF TGTGCCAGTAGTATGGAGACTAGCGGGAGGTCGCGGGAGCAGTACTTC
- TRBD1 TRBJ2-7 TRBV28 CASSPDQGAREQYF TGTGCCAGCAGTCCCGATCAGGGGGCTCGAGAGCAGTACTTC
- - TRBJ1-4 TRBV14 CASSRGPNEKLFF TGTGCCAGCAGCCGTGGACCGAATGAAAAACTGTTTTTT
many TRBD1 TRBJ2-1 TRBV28 CASSSQQGAISYNEQFF TGTGCCAGCAGTTCCCAACAGGGGGCAATTTCCTACAATGAGCAGTTCTTC
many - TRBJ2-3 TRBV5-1 CASSQGPRGGTDTQYF TGCGCCAGCTCACAGGGACCGCGGGGTGGCACAGATACGCAGTATTTT
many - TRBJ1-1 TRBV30 CAWGGFGAEAFF TGTGCCTGGGGAGGGTTTGGGGCTGAAGCTTTCTTT
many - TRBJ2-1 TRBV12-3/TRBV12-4 CASSWRGRGYNEQFF TGTGCCAGCAGTTGGAGGGGGAGGGGATACAATGAGCAGTTCTTC
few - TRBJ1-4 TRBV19 CASRNTGTLHYEKLFF TGTGCCAGTAGAAACACGGGGACACTGCATTATGAAAAACTGTTTTTT
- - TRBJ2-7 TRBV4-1 CASSQAGVSSYEQYF TGCGCCAGCAGCCAAGCGGGAGTTTCCTCCTACGAGCAGTACTTC
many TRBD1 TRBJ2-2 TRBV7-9 CASRPPGQGTGELFF TGTGCCAGCAGACCTCCGGGACAGGGGACCGGGGAGCTGTTTTTT
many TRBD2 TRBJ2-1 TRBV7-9 CASSWDYREQFF TGTGCCAGCAGCTGGGACTATCGGGAGCAGTTCTTC
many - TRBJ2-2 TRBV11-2 CASQRNTGELFF TGTGCCAGCCAACGTAACACCGGGGAGCTGTTTTTT
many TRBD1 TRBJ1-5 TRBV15 CATSRAGGGQPQHF TGTGCCACCAGCAGAGCAGGGGGGGGTCAGCCCCAGCATTTT
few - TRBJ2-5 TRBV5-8 CASSEVQETQYF TGTGCCAGCAGCGAGGTACAAGAGACCCAGTACTTC
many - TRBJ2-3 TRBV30 CAWSGLWGDTQYF TGTGCCTGGAGTGGTCTCTGGGGAGATACGCAGTATTTT
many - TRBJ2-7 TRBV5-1 CASSPAVRGLDEQYF TGCGCCAGCAGCCCAGCCGTCCGTGGGTTGGACGAGCAGTACTTC
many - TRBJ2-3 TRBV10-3 CAISGHPTRTDTQYF TGTGCCATCAGTGGACATCCCACGAGGACAGATACGCAGTATTTT
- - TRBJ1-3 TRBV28 CASSPRGADLSGNTIYF TGTGCCAGCAGCCCTAGGGGGGCAGACCTCTCTGGAAACACCATATATTTT
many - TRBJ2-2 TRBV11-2 CASSLVRLPGTGELFF TGTGCCAGCAGCTTAGTCAGACTTCCGGGAACCGGGGAGCTGTTTTTT
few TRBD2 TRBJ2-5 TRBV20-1 CSVPPGGRVETQYF TGCAGTGTCCCGCCCGGCGGGAGGGTTGAGACCCAGTACTTC
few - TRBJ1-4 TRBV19 CASSSPEEKLFF TGTGCCAGTAGTTCCCCTGAAGAAAAACTGTTTTTT
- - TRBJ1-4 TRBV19 CASINSGAATNEKLFF TGTGCCAGTATCAATTCGGGCGCAGCAACTAATGAAAAACTGTTTTTT
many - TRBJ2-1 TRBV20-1 CSGRDYNEQFF TGCAGTGGAAGGGACTACAATGAGCAGTTCTTC
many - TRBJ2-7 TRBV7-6 CASSTGQRPLNEQYF TGTGCCAGCAGCACGGGACAAAGGCCGCTCAACGAGCAGTACTTC
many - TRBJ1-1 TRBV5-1 CASSLVGSQEYPSFF TGCGCCAGCAGCTTGGTAGGTTCCCAGGAATATCCGAGTTTCTTT
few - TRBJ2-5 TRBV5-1 CASSYTGNQETQYF TGCGCCAGCAGCTATACAGGGAACCAAGAGACCCAGTACTTC
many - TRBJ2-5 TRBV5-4 CASSADSAETQYF TGTGCCAGCAGCGCCGACTCGGCAGAGACCCAGTACTTC
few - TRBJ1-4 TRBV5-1 CASSLVVGVRTNEKLFF TGCGCCAGCAGCTTGGTAGTGGGAGTCCGGACTAATGAAAAACTGTTTTTT